The 30 T cell receptor beta chains listed next were all sequenced from one sample in a study of blood T cell repertoires in COVID-19. Sequencing used immunoSEQ multiplex PCR; TCRdb keeps in-frame clones, though not all of them. The table includes roughly 40,000 clones, approximately 88% detected once. Input material: peripheral blood. The receptor set was obtained from a woman in her seventies with acute or convalescent COVID-19.

The chain joins TRBV29-1 to TRBJ2-3, with D perhaps TRBD2 (7 bases). The germline V gene encodes CDR1 SQVTM and CDR2 ANQGSEA. The V end was cut by 6 bases, the J end by 9 bases, with 16 bases between. The CDR3 spans 12 residues. Here the CDR3 DNA reads TGCAGCGTAGGGGGAGGGATGCGCACGCAGTATTTT. The encoded protein is CSVGGGMRTQYF.

J is TRBJ1-2 and V is TRBV30; TRBD1 agrees at 9 bases. From germline, CDR1 is GTSNPN and CDR2 SVGIG (reference sequence). Trimming cost V 3 bases and J 4 bases; bases outside gene matches: 6. This CDR3 has 14 residues. Here the CDR3 DNA reads TGTGCCTGGAGGGACAGGGGTTTACTCTATGGCTACACCTTC. It codes for CAWRDRGLLYGYTF.

J is TRBJ2-6 and V is TRBV6-2 or TRBV6-3, with TRBD2 identical over 11 bases. This CDR3 is 19 amino acids long. With 5 bases clipped from V and 1 base from J, the junction kept 10 bases outside the gene matches. Germline CDR1 is MNHEY and CDR2 is SVGEGT. The CDR3 loop is CASSGTGTSGPSGANVLTF. The DNA for the CDR3 is TGTGCCAGCAGTGGGACCGGGACTAGCGGACCTTCTGGGGCCAACGTCCTGACTTTC.

This chain joins TRBV27 and TRBJ1-6; 9 bases fit TRBD1. V was clipped by 0 bases and J by 9 bases; unmatched bases: 3. Germline V gene data show CDR1 as MNHEY and CDR2 as SMNVEV (reference sequence). CDR3 length: 15 residues. This CDR3 is CASSLSGQGISPLHF. The CDR3 DNA reads as TGTGCCAGCAGTTTATCCGGACAGGGGATTTCACCCCTCCACTTT.

This clone was picked up one time. The V call is TRBV19, the J call TRBJ1-3; TRBD1 is a possible D gene (5 bases). This CDR3 contains 14 residues. V was clipped by 6 bases and J by 3 bases, with 12 bases between them. Germline loops: CDR1 LNHDA, CDR2 SQIVND (reference sequence). The CDR3 bases are TGTGCCAGTAGCCAGGGCCGCGGTGGAAACACCATATATTTT. Its protein is CASSQGRGGNTIYF.

The CDR3 DNA reads as TGTGCCAGCAGCCAAATGACAGGTGGCACTGAAGCTTTCTTT. It is translated as CASSQMTGGTEAFF. The chain employs TRBV3-1 (or the pseudogene TRBV3-2) and TRBJ1-1, with a possible D match to TRBD1 (6 bases). The CDR3 extends over 14 amino acids. V shed 2 bases and J shed 4 bases, with 11 bases lying between them. CDR1 is LGHDT and CDR2 is YNNKEL in the germline V gene (reference sequence).

The chain recombines TRBV6-6 with TRBJ1-1; 9 nucleotides align to TRBD1. The germline gives CDR1 MNHNY, CDR2 SVGAGI (reference sequence). V lost 5 bases, J lost 4 bases, and 2 bases stayed unmatched. This CDR3 is built from 13 residues. CDR3 in DNA: TGTGCCAGCAGTGTGACAGGGGGCACTGAAGCTTTCTTT. Translating gives CASSVTGGTEAFF.

The count of this clone is one. This chain connects TRBV19 to TRBJ1-4; D gene unclear. Germline V lookup: CDR1 LNHDA, CDR2 SQIVND (reference sequence). The V and J ends lost 3 bases and 6 bases respectively, with 11 bases between them. This CDR3 has 14 amino acids. The CDR3 nucleotides are TGTGCCAGTAGTATGTCCGGGATTGATGAAAAACTGTTTTTT. The encoded protein is CASSMSGIDEKLFF.

This clone has just one count. The CDR3 spells CASSSIARETQYF. DNA for the CDR3: TGTGCCAGCAGCTCAATAGCGCGAGAGACCCAGTACTTC. The chain has TRBV7-2 and TRBJ2-5, with D perhaps matching TRBD2 (5 bases). Trimming cost V 4 bases and J 4 bases, with 10 bases left between them. CDR3 length: 13 amino acids. In germline, CDR1 is SGHTA, CDR2 FQGNSA.

This clone was detected once. This chain joins TRBV30 and TRBJ2-2; possibly TRBD1 for D (5 bases). Germline values: CDR1 GTSNPN, CDR2 SVGIG (reference sequence). CDR3 length equals 14 residues. V lost 3 bases, J lost 0 bases, and 8 bases lay in between. The chain's CDR3 is CAWRGASNTGELFF. In DNA form, the CDR3 reads TGTGCCTGGAGAGGGGCTTCGAACACCGGGGAGCTGTTTTTT.

As to this clone: At one of its ends the junction is not consistent with the germline gene, which may arise from a read error. This chain joins TRBV24-1 and TRBJ2-1; D is possibly TRBD2 (7 bases). The germline V gene encodes CDR1 KGHDR and CDR2 SFDVKD. The CDR3 is 14 amino acids. The CDR3 region has the DNA TGTGGCACCCGCGGGTGGGGGGGGCCTGGGGAGCAGTTCTTC. Translating gives CGTRGWGGPGEQFF.

The genes are TRBV10-3 and TRBJ2-5; weak D call: TRBD1 (5 bases). The germline gives CDR1 ENHRY, CDR2 SYGVKD. The length of the CDR3 is 13 residues. V was pared by 2 bases and J by 7 bases, with 11 bases between. The CDR3 nucleotides read TGTGCCATCAGTGAGGACCAGGGCCGGACCCAGTACTTC. Encoded protein: CAISEDQGRTQYF.

The J gene is TRBJ1-2, the V gene TRBV10-3, with 8 bases that match TRBD1. The germline CDR1 and CDR2 sequences are ENHRY and SYGVKD. The CDR3 extends over 14 amino acids. J lost 6 bases, V lost 2 bases, and 5 bases had no gene match. CDR3 nucleotides: TGTGCCATCAGTGAGGACAGGGGCCAGAATGGCTACACCTTC. This sequence encodes CAISEDRGQNGYTF.

This chain connects TRBV10-3 to TRBJ2-7, with D unclear. The CDR3 contains 14 residues. With 2 bases removed from V and 0 bases from J, the gap between germline ends came to 8 bases. CDR1 and CDR2 from the germline V gene are ENHRY and SYGVKD. The CDR3 bases are TGTGCCATCAGTGAGGGAGTGAGCTCCTACGAGCAGTACGTC. Residues: CAISEGVSSYEQYV.

V is TRBV24-1 and J is TRBJ2-3; D remains ambiguous. The CDR3 extends over 14 amino acids. Trimming took 3 bases from V and 4 from J, leaving 10 bases between them. Looked up from germline, CDR1 is KGHDR and CDR2 is SFDVKD. The CDR3 DNA sequence: TGTGCCACCAGTGATAAATTTCTCTCAGATACGCAGTATTTT. Amino acids: CATSDKFLSDTQYF.

The rearrangement uses TRBV27 and TRBJ2-1; 9 bases fit TRBD2. Germline V gene sequence: CDR1 MNHEY, CDR2 SMNVEV (reference sequence). V lost 6 bases, J lost 4 bases, and 4 bases stayed unmatched. This CDR3 contains 14 residues. CDR3 protein: CASSKTSGYNEQFF. Here the CDR3 DNA reads TGTGCCAGCAGCAAGACTAGCGGATACAATGAGCAGTTCTTC.

This chain joins TRBV19 and TRBJ2-7; the D is unclear. V was clipped by 9 bases and J by 4 bases, with 10 bases between them. The CDR3 spans 11 residues. Germline CDR1 and CDR2: LNHDA and SQIVND (reference sequence). CDR3 loop: CASLRRYEQYV. The CDR3 region has the DNA TGTGCCAGCCTACGTCGGTACGAGCAGTACGTC.

The chain joins TRBV7-6 to TRBJ2-3; 11 bases align to TRBD2. The CDR3 is made up of 16 amino acids. Unmatched junction bases numbered 6, after V lost 5 bases and J lost 2 bases. Germline CDR1 SGHVS, CDR2 FNYEAQ. The CDR3 nucleotides read TGTGCCAGCAGCGTTAGCGGGAGGGCCTTCACAGATACGCAGTATTTT. Protein product: CASSVSGRAFTDTQYF.

The CDR3, as DNA: TGCGCCAGCAGCCCGGGACTAGCGGAAGAGACCCAGTACTTC. This gives the protein CASSPGLAEETQYF. This chain uses TRBV5-1 with TRBJ2-5, with TRBD2 identical over 11 bases. This CDR3 is built from 14 residues. The germline CDR1 and CDR2 sequences are SGHRS and YFSETQ. Trimming took 4 bases from V and 3 from J; bases not matched to a gene: 2.

This chain joins TRBV5-4 and TRBJ2-3, with TRBD2 as a possible D gene (5 bases). This CDR3 spans 14 amino acids. Per the germline V gene, CDR1 is SGHNT and CDR2 is YYREEE (reference sequence). Trimming pared 9 bases from V and 0 bases from J, leaving 14 bases between. The CDR3 region is CAIPLGGSTDTQYF. DNA of the CDR3: TGTGCCATCCCATTGGGCGGGAGCACAGATACGCAGTATTTT.

The J gene is TRBJ2-3, the V gene TRBV7-2, with D perhaps TRBD2 (7 bases). Germline assignment: CDR1 SGHTA and CDR2 FQGNSA. The CDR3 has 15 residues. V was cut by 0 bases and J by 2 bases, with 9 bases left in between. The CDR3: CASSLAGGATDTQYF. For the CDR3, the DNA is TGTGCCAGCAGCTTAGCGGGGGGGGCCACAGATACGCAGTATTTT.

This chain joins TRBV27 and TRBJ1-6; D remains unclear. Germline-derived CDR1 and CDR2 are MNHEY and SMNVEV (reference sequence). This CDR3 has 15 amino acids. The V gene lost 4 bases and the J gene lost 4 bases, with 11 bases spanning the gap. CDR3 sequence (DNA): TGTGCCAGCAGTTCGGCGGCAAATTATAATTCACCCCTCCACTTT. This encodes CASSSAANYNSPLHF.

The chain combines TRBV29-1 with TRBJ2-1; TRBD2 aligns across 13 bases. CDR1 and CDR2 (germline): SQVTM, ANQGSEA. With V trimmed by 6 bases and J by 6 bases, 8 bases remained unmatched. The length of the CDR3 is 15 residues. CDR3 in DNA: TGCAGCGTGACCCCGACTAGCGGGGGGACCAATGAGCAGTTCTTC. This codes for CSVTPTSGGTNEQFF.

This chain links TRBV3-1 (or the pseudogene TRBV3-2) with TRBJ2-3; TRBD2 aligns across 10 bases. Germline V gene sequence: CDR1 LGHDT, CDR2 YNNKEL (reference sequence). V gave up 4 bases and J gave up 10 bases; unmatched junction bases: 5. The CDR3 has 13 amino acids. DNA of the CDR3: TGTGCCAGCAGCCTCCCGAGCGGGAGGGCGCAGTATTTT. Residues: CASSLPSGRAQYF.

The chain uses TRBV18 and TRBJ1-1; the D is unclear. Trimming stripped 0 bases from V and 6 bases from J, with 8 bases between. The germline CDR1 and CDR2 sequences are KGHSH and LQKENI. The CDR3 has 13 residues. The CDR3 here is CASSPPHGAEAFF. In nucleotides, the CDR3 is TGTGCCAGCTCACCACCGCACGGGGCTGAAGCTTTCTTT.

The chain employs TRBV28 and TRBJ1-2, with 7 bases fitting TRBD1. V trimming: 2 bases; J trimming: 8 bases; junction bases outside the gene matches: 11. This CDR3 has 15 residues. Germline V gene lookup returns CDR1 MDHEN and CDR2 SYDVKM. CDR3 bases: TGTGCCAGCAGTTTAAGGAAGGGGGCCTTAGAGGGCTACACCTTC. As protein: CASSLRKGALEGYTF.

The chain recombines TRBV6-2 or TRBV6-3 with TRBJ1-1; possible D gene TRBD1, 6 bases. Deletions cut 2 bases from V and 1 base from J, with 11 bases between. The CDR3 runs 15 residues. Germline lookup yields CDR1 MNHEY and CDR2 SVGEGT. The CDR3 DNA follows: TGTGCCAGCAGTTACCTAGGACAGCAGAACACTGAAGCTTTCTTT. Translation gives CASSYLGQQNTEAFF.

The chain combines TRBV7-2 with TRBJ2-1, with D perhaps TRBD2 (6 bases). This CDR3 region has 14 residues. V lost 3 bases and J 5 bases, leaving 11 bases between the germline ends. CDR1 is SGHTA, CDR2 FQGNSA, per germline. The CDR3 coding sequence is TGTGCCAGCAGCTTTGCTAGCGTAGACAATGAGCAGTTCTTC. It translates to CASSFASVDNEQFF.

CDR3 sequence: CATSRGLAELQETQYF. In nucleotides, the CDR3 is TGTGCCACCAGCAGAGGACTAGCGGAGTTACAAGAGACCCAGTACTTC. The genes are TRBV15 and TRBJ2-5; 9 nucleotides line up with TRBD2. Germline V lookup: CDR1 LNHNV, CDR2 YYDKDF (reference sequence). CDR3 length equals 16 residues. Losses at the gene ends were 1 base for V and 2 bases for J; bases not matched to a gene: 5.

This clone occurred once. The chain combines TRBV7-9 with TRBJ2-3, with D tentatively TRBD1 (6 bases). The V end lost 4 bases, the J end lost 0 bases, and 14 bases lay between the germline ends. CDR1 is SEHNR and CDR2 is FQNEAQ in the germline V gene (reference sequence). The CDR3 is made up of 16 amino acids. CDR3 nucleotides: TGTGCCAGCAGCTCATCCTTTAGGGGGAGCACAGATACGCAGTATTTT. This gives the protein CASSSSFRGSTDTQYF. The full variable domain, completed using reference TRBV7-9 and TRBJ2-3, is DTGVSQNPRHKITKRGQNVTFRCDPISEHNRLYWYRQTLGQGPEFLTYFQNEAQLEKSRLLSDRFSAERPKGSFSTLEIQRTEQGDSAMYLCASSSSFRGSTDTQYFGPGTRLTVL.